This T cell receptor (beta chain) was identified in a study of CD8+CD57+ T cells in acquired aplastic anemia (dated by TCRdb to the late 2010s). In the study overall: A mean of approximately 2.9 ug of DNA, ranging from about 0.2 to 27.4 ug, was extracted from sorted CD4+ and CD8+ cells. Mean read counts for healthy donor samples were approximately 10 million for CD4+ cells and 11.0 million for CD8+ cells. Points the paper makes about the study in general: Roughly 30 CD8+ CDR3 sequences were found to be shared between patients and controls, but these sequences appeared to be highly expressed in patients and within the immunodominant clones of the patients. CD8+ Simpson's diversity did not differ significantly between patients and healthy controls (P=0.060).

Genomic DNA served as template for TCR beta VDJ combination and CDR3 sequence profiling. TCR repertoire sequencing was run on an Illumina HiSeq 2000. In the paper's pipeline: Repertoires were assessed using TRBV/TRBJ rearrangement plots, CDR3 size and DJ length profiles, and Simpson's diversity index. The immunodominant clone was defined as the most abundant DNA sequence in deep sequencing data. CDR3 amino acid sequences were screened for sharing across subjects and were compared with published repertoires and the VDJdb database. The public reads were run again by TCRdb, first through fastp at Q25 and then through MiXCR, and only productive beta chains were kept. Each CDR3 protein appears once, grouped with its most common genes and DNA. The V and J calls come from TCRdb's annotation, not from the publication. Present in this sample are fewer than 250,000 distinct CDR3 sequences, about 53% of which were seen just once. The ten largest clonotypes hold roughly 15% of the sample.

A word on this clonotype: The antigen it binds to is not known. Base qualities are not recorded, but no much larger clone differs from it by a single base.

In the study, sorted CD4+ and CD8+ blood T cells from patients with severe aplastic anemia and from healthy subjects underwent deep sequencing of TCR repertoires. Ficoll-Paque density gradient centrifugation was used to isolate peripheral blood mononuclear cells. Before DNA was extracted, CD4+ and CD8+ T cells were sorted using either FACS or magnetic beads. The germline V gene (reference sequence) provides CDR1 SGHNT and CDR2 YYREEE. V was cut back by 2 bases and J by 6 bases, leaving a gap of 3 bases between them. From the cysteine up to the phenylalanine, the CDR3 has a length of 10 residues. The retained sequence is limited to the CDR3, 30 bases, with the frame set at the first base.

What was sequenced was sorted CD4+, CD8+, or CD8+CD57+ T cells (not recorded which) from PBMCs. The chain joins TRBV5-4 to TRBJ2-7; the D gene cannot be resolved reliably. The sequence came from a human donor in good health, serving as a control. The CDR3 is CASSLSEQYF. The DNA sequence follows: TGTGCCAGCAGCTTAAGCGAGCAGTACTTC.